The present entry profiles one T cell receptor (beta chain) with its context. V was cut by 2 bases and J by 5 bases, with 10 bases left in between. The CDR3 length is 13 residues. Germline CDR1 is PRHDT and CDR2 is FYEKMQ (reference sequence). This sample was included in a study of shared clonotypes between healthy human individuals. Naive CD8 cells, CD45RO-negative and positively selected for CCR7, excluded terminally differentiated effector memory CD45RA+ cells. Sequencing used immunoSEQ multiplex PCR; TCRdb keeps in-frame clones, though not all of them. The table has around 600,000 clones, roughly 96% seen once.

Source material: naive CD8+ T cells sorted from blood. This sequence was found in a woman aged 30 to 39 in good health. The chain is built from TRBV13 and TRBJ2-7; D might be TRBD1 or TRBD2, each matching 5 bases. CDR3 DNA sequence: TGTGCCAGCAGCTTAACTAGAGGGGACGAGCAGTACTTC. This encodes CASSLTRGDEQYF.